This T cell receptor (beta chain) was identified during a study of cytomegalovirus exposure and HLA in healthy donors. Study-level results: For most subjects, TCR beta sequences were reported to predict HLA-A and HLA-B alleles with accuracy. Among TCR beta chains, those listed as cytomegalovirus-associated numbered about 150.

Notes on this clone: Its specificity is not known.

The study ran its PCR with 60 Vbeta and 13 Jbeta primers. Data came from immunoSEQ multiplex PCR; TCRdb stores just in-frame clones and leaves some out. The sample carries under 150,000 clones, around three quarters recorded once. The source material was PBMCs. This sequence originates from a woman between 25 and 40 years old in good health and CMV-seropositive.

CDR3 loop: CASSLLSGGNQPQHF. The CDR3, as DNA: TGTGCCAGCAGTTTATTATCAGGGGGCAATCAGCCCCAGCATTTT. The genes are TRBV28 and TRBJ1-5; TRBD1 is a possible D gene (6 bases). Trimming pared 1 base from V and 2 bases from J, leaving 9 bases between. Per germline, CDR1 MDHEN and CDR2 SYDVKM. This CDR3 is 15 amino acids long.